These 22 T cell receptor beta chains originate from one sample sequenced in a study of shared clonotypes between healthy human individuals. Sequencing was performed with immunoSEQ multiplex PCR; in TCRdb, only in-frame clones are kept and a portion is missing. The sample holds some 1,100,000 clones; 78% are singletons and the top ten take more than 0.5%. Material: memory CD4+ T cells from PBMCs. Subset denoted: CD45RA-negative fraction. These receptors all come from a man between 18 and 29 years old in good health. Some clones in this sample may be carry-over from other donors' samples.

This clone was observed a few times. The genes are TRBV27 and TRBJ2-7; 11 bases map to TRBD1. Looked up from germline, CDR1 is MNHEY and CDR2 is SMNVEV (reference sequence). Losses at the gene ends were 1 base for V and 5 bases for J; bases not matched to a gene: 7. The CDR3 totals 16 residues. The CDR3 nucleotides are TGTGCCAGCAGTTTATGGGGGGACAGGGGGACTAACGAGCAGTACTTC. This translates into CASSLWGDRGTNEQYF.

As regards this clone: The sample carries other DNA sequences with the same CDR3. This chain joins TRBV2 and TRBJ2-7, with a tentative D call TRBD1 (5 bases). The CDR3 is 12 residues long. Germline V gene sequence: CDR1 SNHLY, CDR2 FYNNEI. V dropped 5 bases and J dropped 3 bases, with 8 bases sitting between them. The CDR3 DNA is TGTGCCAGCAGTAGACAGATCTACGAGCAGTACTTC. Translating it yields CASSRQIYEQYF. Based on the CDR3 plus reference TRBV2 and TRBJ2-7, the full variable domain is EPEVTQTPSHQVTQMGQEVILRCVPISNHLYFYWYRQILGQKVEFLVSFYNNEISEKSEIFDDQFSVERPDGSNFTLKIRSTKLEDSAMYFCASSRQIYEQYFGPGTRLTVT.

The V call is TRBV5-1, the J call TRBJ2-7; D call uncertain. CDR1 SGHRS and CDR2 YFSETQ come from the germline V gene. The CDR3 consists of 12 residues. The V end lost 3 bases, the J end lost 5 bases, and 9 bases lay between the germline ends. CDR3 region: CASSSVEHEQYF. The CDR3 region has the DNA TGCGCCAGCAGCTCCGTTGAGCACGAGCAGTACTTC.

V is TRBV27 and J is TRBJ2-1, with 9 bases lining up with TRBD2. This CDR3 spans 18 amino acids. After removal of 6 bases from V and 9 bases from J, the junction contained 21 bases not matched to a gene. The V gene's germline CDR1 is MNHEY and CDR2 SMNVEV (reference sequence). The CDR3: CASRTRLAGNARFVEQFF. Here the CDR3 DNA reads TGTGCCAGCAGGACCCGCCTAGCGGGAAATGCGAGATTTGTTGAGCAGTTCTTC.

The chain couples TRBV5-1 to TRBJ2-7, with D perhaps matching TRBD1 or TRBD2 (5 bases each). The V gene lost 5 bases and the J gene lost 0 bases, with 18 bases spanning the gap. CDR3 length equals 16 residues. The germline V gene encodes CDR1 SGHRS and CDR2 YFSETQ. The DNA of the CDR3 is TGCGCCAGCAGAACCAGAGGGGACGACAACTCCTACGAGCAGTACTTC. Amino acid sequence: CASRTRGDDNSYEQYF.

The rearrangement links TRBV18 to TRBJ2-5, with a tentative D call TRBD2 (5 bases). The V and J ends lost 3 bases and 1 base respectively, with 12 bases between them. Germline-derived CDR1 and CDR2 are KGHSH and LQKENI. The CDR3 is 15 amino acids. The CDR3 is CASSPDGGRQETQYF. In nucleotides, the CDR3 is TGTGCCAGCTCACCGGACGGCGGGCGCCAAGAGACCCAGTACTTC.

The chain is built from TRBV7-2 and TRBJ1-4, with a tentative D call TRBD1 (5 bases). The V end was cut by 4 bases, the J end by 5 bases, with 8 bases between. CDR1 and CDR2 from the germline V gene are SGHTA and FQGNSA. This CDR3 contains 13 residues. The CDR3, as DNA: TGTGCCAGCAGCTACGGGGGGAATGAAAAACTGTTTTTT. Amino acids: CASSYGGNEKLFF.

This sequence joins TRBV7-3 and TRBJ1-1, with 11 bases identical to TRBD1. Germline V gives CDR1 SGHTA, CDR2 FQGTGA. The CDR3 extends over 16 amino acids. V shed 3 bases, J shed 1 base, and the junction held 4 bases outside the gene matches. The CDR3 here is CASSFPGQGANTEAFF. The CDR3 region has the DNA TGTGCCAGCAGCTTTCCTGGACAGGGGGCGAACACTGAAGCTTTCTTT.

Details on this clone: Distinct nucleotide sequences in the sample also encode this CDR3. This chain uses TRBV5-1 with TRBJ2-3, with D unclear. The CDR3 has 12 residues. Germline CDR1 is SGHRS and CDR2 is YFSETQ. V was clipped by 1 base and J by 2 bases, with 2 bases between them. The chain's CDR3 is CASSLPTDTQYF. Here the CDR3 DNA reads TGCGCCAGCAGCTTGCCCACAGATACGCAGTATTTT.

V gene TRBV5-1 combines with J gene TRBJ1-4; tentatively, D is TRBD1 (5 bases). Trimming removed 4 bases from V and 7 bases from J, with 11 bases in between. Germline-derived CDR1 and CDR2 are SGHRS and YFSETQ. The CDR3 has 13 amino acids. CDR3 sequence (DNA): TGCGCCAGCAGCCCGCACACAGGTGAAAAACTGTTTTTT. This sequence encodes CASSPHTGEKLFF.

The chain is built from TRBV6-5 and TRBJ2-7, with D perhaps TRBD2 (5 bases). The germline CDR1 and CDR2 sequences are MNHEY and SVGAGI. V lost 6 bases to trimming and J lost 5 bases, with 17 bases between them. This CDR3 spans 14 amino acids. CDR3 sequence reads: CASRGSLREHEQYF. The CDR3 region has the DNA TGTGCCAGCAGGGGGAGTCTAAGGGAACACGAGCAGTACTTC.

The gene calls are TRBV7-3 and TRBJ2-1; D unclear. V was pared by 4 bases and J by 7 bases, with 11 bases between. CDR1 is SGHTA, CDR2 FQGTGA, per germline. There are 13 residues in the CDR3. As DNA, the CDR3 is TGTGCCAGCAGCTCAAGTGGTCTAAATGAGCAGTTCTTC. Protein product: CASSSSGLNEQFF.

V is TRBV30 and J is TRBJ1-6; D is possibly TRBD1 (5 bases). Trimming cost V 2 bases and J 7 bases, with 15 bases left between them. The CDR3 has 15 residues. The germline CDR1 and CDR2 sequences are GTSNPN and SVGIG (reference sequence). The CDR3 here is CAWSRGGTENSPLHF. CDR3 DNA sequence: TGTGCCTGGAGTAGGGGCGGGACCGAGAATTCACCCCTCCACTTT.

In its sample, this clone was seen once. The chain has TRBV4-1 and TRBJ1-1, with D tentatively TRBD1 (5 bases). The V and J ends lost 3 bases and 3 bases respectively, with 11 bases between them. Looked up from germline, CDR1 is MGHRA and CDR2 is YSYEKL. The CDR3 sequence is 14 residues long. For the CDR3, the DNA is TGCGCCAGCAGCCACCCGGACACCTACACTGAAGCTTTCTTT. It translates to CASSHPDTYTEAFF.

This clone was counted at least ten times. The CDR3, as DNA: TGTGCTAGTGGTTTGCCCGAGGACGGCTTCACAGATACGCAGTATTTT. Amino acids: CASGLPEDGFTDTQYF. The V call is TRBV12-5, the J call TRBJ2-3; D unresolved. This CDR3 region has 16 residues. V lost 2 bases to trimming and J lost 2 bases, with 14 bases between them. Germline V gene lookup returns CDR1 LGHNT and CDR2 FRNRAP.

The genes are TRBV30 and TRBJ2-6, with D perhaps matching TRBD2 (5 bases). Germline values: CDR1 GTSNPN, CDR2 SVGIG (reference sequence). V dropped 2 bases and J dropped 8 bases, with 13 bases sitting between them. CDR3 length: 14 amino acids. CDR3 DNA sequence: TGTGCCTGGAGTAGCTTTCACGGGACCAACGTCCTGACTTTC. Amino acid sequence: CAWSSFHGTNVLTF.

The chain employs TRBV10-3 and TRBJ1-5; D is unclear. The germline V and J ends were trimmed by 8 bases and 6 bases, with 11 bases remaining between them. The CDR3 has 12 amino acids. The germline V gene has CDR1 ENHRY and CDR2 SYGVKD. CDR3: CAIRAEGQPQHF. The CDR3 coding sequence is TGTGCCATCCGGGCCGAGGGTCAGCCCCAGCATTTT.

V gene TRBV7-4 combines with J gene TRBJ2-7; 10 nucleotides agree with TRBD1. The J segment lost 7 bases and the V segment lost 2 bases, leaving 8 bases of the junction unmatched. This CDR3 spans 15 amino acids. Germline assignment: CDR1 SGHVT and CDR2 SQSDAQ. CDR3 loop: CASSLLGTGVGEQYF. In nucleotides, the CDR3 is TGTGCCAGCAGCTTACTTGGGACAGGGGTGGGGGAGCAGTACTTC.

V is TRBV19 and J is TRBJ1-2, with D unclear. The V gene lost 3 bases and the J gene lost 8 bases, with 16 bases spanning the gap. The CDR3 sequence is 14 residues long. CDR1 and CDR2 (germline): LNHDA, SQIVND (reference sequence). Written as DNA, the CDR3 is TGTGCCAGTAGTATTGTCCGGGAAGGGCAGGGCTACACCTTC. Encoded protein: CASSIVREGQGYTF.

The table lists this clone with a few counts. This chain joins TRBV7-2 and TRBJ2-5, with a tentative D call TRBD2 (5 bases). The CDR3 has 13 amino acids. The germline CDR1 and CDR2 sequences are SGHTA and FQGNSA. Deletions cut 5 bases from V and 3 bases from J, with 10 bases between. CDR3 region: CASSATREETQYF. CDR3 DNA: TGTGCCAGCAGCGCCACTAGGGAAGAGACCCAGTACTTC.

This clone came up a few times. The chain uses TRBV30 and TRBJ1-1; D gene ambiguous. Trimming removed 4 bases at V and 5 bases at J, with 14 bases between. This CDR3 has 13 amino acids. Germline V lookup: CDR1 GTSNPN, CDR2 SVGIG (reference sequence). This chain's CDR3 is CAWNGALGTEAFF. The CDR3 region has the DNA TGTGCCTGGAATGGTGCCCTAGGGACTGAAGCTTTCTTT.

In this sample, this clone turned up once. The chain couples TRBV7-8 to TRBJ1-5; D not certain. The germline CDR1 and CDR2 sequences are SGHVS and FQNEAQ. Trimming pared 5 bases from V and 0 bases from J, leaving 14 bases between. The length of the CDR3 is 16 residues. Written as DNA, the CDR3 is TGTGCCAGCAGCCCCCGGGTGAAAATTAGCAATCAGCCCCAGCATTTT. It yields the protein CASSPRVKISNQPQHF.